This TCR beta chain comes out of a study of T-cell reconstitution after alpha-beta-depleted transplantation in children (dated by TCRdb to about 2016). Study-level background: Using TCR repertoire profiling, the study followed T-cell immune reconstitution in a quantitative way in children after TCRalphabeta/CD19-depleted allogeneic hematopoietic cell transplantation.

Libraries came from PCR. Sequencing used an Illumina HiSeq 2500. Molecular barcoding was employed in the preparation of TCR libraries, with unique molecular identifiers being used to normalize TCRbeta repertoire quantification. TCRdb applied fastp at Q25 and MiXCR to the public reads, then kept only in-frame beta chains. CDR3 protein sequences are deduplicated, and each keeps its most common genes and DNA. Recorded for this sample are 900,000 or so distinct CDR3 sequences; around 15% of them occurred a single time. The top ten hold 5% of the sample. The investigation overall reported the following: The apparently early recovery of alphabetaT-cell counts about two months after transplant reportedly depended on only several hundred rapidly expanded clones that came from non-depleted graft cells. The frequencies of hyperexpanded clones fell over the following months, and after one year, T-cell counts and TCRbeta diversity were mostly attributed to newly produced T cells. In some patients, the high TCRbeta diversity seen at day 60 was put down to recipient T cells and intrathymic progenitors that had survived conditioning.

With regard to this clonotype: It lacks a known antigen. Base-call qualities are not available, and no considerably larger clone is one nucleotide away.

The intended sense of this specimen's treatment or condition label: allogeneic hematopoietic cell transplantation with graft depleted of TCRalphabeta T cells and CD19 B cells. TCRalphabeta/CD19-depleted allogeneic hematopoietic cell grafts were given to the transplant recipients, all of whom were children. The clonotype was recovered from a male patient between 5 and 17 years old who had a stem cell transplant for acute lymphoblastic leukemia, so the T cells may come from the graft donor. The source was PBMCs, mostly from graft donor cells, collected 360 days after TCRalphabeta/CD19-depleted stem cell transplant.

The CDR3 reads as follows: CASSLNIDFYEQYF. The sequenced DNA: TGTGCCAGCAGCTTAAACATAGACTTCTACGAGCAGTACTTC. This chain joins TRBV11-2 to TRBJ2-7; no confident D gene assignment can be made. Trimming costs V 2 bases and J 3 bases, and their ends lie 11 bases apart. Including the terminal cysteine and phenylalanine, the CDR3 comprises 14 residues. Only the CDR3 region is kept as DNA, spanning 42 bases read in frame from base 1. Per the germline V gene, SGHAT is the CDR1 and FQNNGV is the CDR2.